This T cell receptor (beta chain) was found in a study of T cell clonotyping in hematopoietic cell transplantation. Study outcomes and limitations: CD4 and CD8 repertoire contributions could not be separated without sorting.

Details on this clone: No antigen is known for it.

The time point is: recipient sample about 28 days before transplant, after cytoreduction. Recipients were bled about 28 days pretransplant and at posttransplant days 30, 100, 180. Germline CDR1 is SGDLS and CDR2 is YYNGEE. Deletions cut 4 bases from V and 0 bases from J, with 13 bases between. The CDR3 runs to 15 residues. Libraries were prepared by immunoSEQ multiplex PCR; TCRdb keeps only in-frame clonotypes and omits some of them. The repertoire consists of 20,000 to 30,000 clones, with 70% to 85% occurring once and the leading ten covering 20% to 25%. V gene TRBV9 combines with J gene TRBJ1-1; no firm D call. The clonotype comes from a woman aged 55 to 70 with acute myeloid leukemia. Some clones in this sample may be carry-over from other donors' samples. The sequenced sample was peripheral blood mononuclear cells, obtained before stem cell transplant. CDR3 bases: TGTGCCAGCAGCACCTCATTGGGGATGAACACTGAAGCTTTCTTT. This translates into CASSTSLGMNTEAFF.